This T cell receptor (beta chain) originates from a study of PD-1 blockade in classical Hodgkin lymphoma. In the study overall: Patients were given intravenous nivolumab, 3 mg/kg, every 2 weeks.

Only in-frame clones appear in the TCRdb table, and some are missing; sequencing was by immunoSEQ multiplex PCR. Among about 35,000 clones, 80% to 95% were seen once, and the ten largest hold about 0.21%. The CDR3 has 16 residues. Trimming took 4 bases from V and 1 from J; bases not matched to a gene: 11. Germline V gene sequence: CDR1 GTSNPN, CDR2 SVGIG (reference sequence). Notes on this clone: Its antigen is unknown.

Exposure to brentuximab vedotin varied, and each patient had relapsed following autologous stem cell transplantation. Investigators isolated CD4+ T cells from thawed PBMCs through magnetic negative selection. General observations from the study: By C4D1, CD4+ diversity increased significantly, especially in complete responders. Compared with healthy donors, newly diagnosed patients reportedly showed lower baseline TCR diversity.

The genes are TRBV30 and TRBJ1-1; 8 nucleotides line up with TRBD1. The sample in question was CD4+ T cells from blood, obtained at baseline. This clonotype was sampled from a human donor with classical Hodgkin lymphoma. The CDR3 reads CAWILGQGRGNTEAFF. The CDR3 DNA reads TGTGCCTGGATCCTCGGACAGGGACGAGGGAACACTGAAGCTTTCTTT.